The 31 T cell receptor beta chains given below trace back to one sample, sequenced in a study of T-cell reconstitution after alpha-beta-depleted transplantation in children (dated by TCRdb to 2016 to 2017). Library prep was done by PCR. The sequencing machine was an Illumina HiSeq 2500. TCR library preparation used molecular barcoding, with unique molecular identifiers applied to normalize quantification of the TCRbeta repertoire. TCRdb applied fastp at Q25 and MiXCR to the public reads, then kept only in-frame beta chains. Entries are consolidated by CDR3 protein sequence, retaining the most common genes and DNA. The sample yields about 400,000 distinct CDR3 sequences; roughly 13% were counted once. The ten biggest clones cover over 3.5% of the sample. The material was PBMCs, obtained from the stem cell graft. These receptor sequences come from a human donor who donated a stem cell graft to a child with Fanconi anemia.

This clonotype was detected a few times. One junction end does not reproduce the germline sequence, and a read error may be involved. V is TRBV20-1 and J is TRBJ2-7, with D possibly being TRBD1 or TRBD2 (5 bases each). CDR3 length equals 11 residues. The germline CDR1 and CDR2 sequences are DFQATT and SNEGSKA (reference sequence). The CDR3 loop is CSVKDRDRASF. The CDR3 DNA sequence: TGCAGTGTTAAAGACCGGGACCGGGCGTCCTTC.

This clonotype was observed a handful of times. The rearrangement joins TRBV29-1 to TRBJ2-7; TRBD1 matches at 7 bases. CDR1 is SQVTM and CDR2 is ANQGSEA in the germline V gene. The V and J ends lost 4 bases and 0 bases, in that order; junction bases with no gene match: 3. The CDR3 length is 13 residues. The CDR3 is CSVGDSHSYEQYF. The CDR3 DNA reads TGCAGCGTTGGGGACAGTCACTCCTACGAGCAGTACTTC.

This clonotype is a singleton in its sample. The junction departs from germline at one end; a sequencing error may be responsible. The chain is built from TRBV5-4 and TRBJ2-2; 9 nucleotides agree with TRBD1. Germline V gives CDR1 SGHNT, CDR2 YYREEE (reference sequence). This CDR3 spans 15 amino acids. This chain's CDR3 is CASSSNRGRTGGLFF. In nucleotides, the CDR3 is TGTGCCAGCAGCTCGAACAGGGGGCGCACCGGGGGGCTGTTTTTT.

The rearrangement joins TRBV2 to TRBJ1-2; D is unclear. Germline V gene lookup returns CDR1 SNHLY and CDR2 FYNNEI. CDR3 length: 14 residues. V lost 1 base to trimming and J lost 4 bases, with 10 bases between them. The CDR3 spells CASSEESSSYGYTF. The DNA of the CDR3 is TGTGCCAGCAGTGAAGAGTCTTCAAGCTATGGCTACACCTTC.

This clonotype occurred many times. V gene TRBV11-2 combines with J gene TRBJ2-1; D remains ambiguous. Germline V gene sequence: CDR1 SGHAT, CDR2 FQNNGV. The CDR3 has 12 residues. V was shortened by 1 base and J by 8 bases, with 6 bases between the two germline ends. The CDR3 DNA reads as TGTGCCAGCAGCTTAGGAATCCATGAGCAGTTCTTC. Amino acids: CASSLGIHEQFF.

Remarks on this clonotype: A much larger clone differs by one base, so this may be a read error. The chain couples TRBV4-3 to TRBJ2-7, with D perhaps assigned TRBD1 or TRBD2 (7 bases each). The CDR3 consists of 15 residues. CDR1 and CDR2 (germline): LGHNA, YSLEER. The ends were cut back, 1 base at V and 3 bases at J, with 13 bases in the middle. The CDR3: CASSQARGGLYEQYF. The CDR3 DNA is TGCGCCAGCAGCCAAGCCAGGGGGGGACTCTACGAGCAGTACTTC.

The chain has TRBV29-1 and TRBJ2-4, with D perhaps matching TRBD2 (6 bases). The CDR3 has 12 residues. Trimming pared 6 bases from V and 0 bases from J, leaving 6 bases between. Germline V gene data show CDR1 as SQVTM and CDR2 as ANQGSEA. The DNA for the CDR3 is TGCAGCGTGGGACTAGCCAAAAACATTCAGTACTTC. This codes for CSVGLAKNIQYF.

The chain links TRBV5-1 to TRBJ2-5; possible D gene TRBD1, 5 bases. The germline V gene has CDR1 SGHRS and CDR2 YFSETQ. Trimming removed 4 bases from V and 1 base from J, with 8 bases in between. This CDR3 is 13 amino acids long. The CDR3 loop is CASSKGFQETQYF. The CDR3 DNA follows: TGCGCCAGCAGCAAGGGGTTCCAAGAGACCCAGTACTTC.

The sample holds many counts of this clonotype. The chain joins TRBV9 to TRBJ1-3; D uncertain. The germline CDR1 and CDR2 sequences are SGDLS and YYNGEE. V dropped 0 bases and J dropped 0 bases, with 7 bases sitting between them. The CDR3 consists of 15 residues. CDR3 amino acids: CASSVEQSSGNTIYF. CDR3 nucleotide sequence: TGTGCCAGCAGCGTAGAACAGAGCTCTGGAAACACCATATATTTT.

This clonotype showed up many times. This rearrangement joins TRBV4-1 to TRBJ1-2; 7 bases line up with TRBD1. CDR3 length equals 16 residues. Germline CDR1 is MGHRA and CDR2 is YSYEKL. The V gene end was trimmed by 4 bases and the J gene end by 6 bases; junction bases not matched to a gene: 14. The CDR3 loop is CASSPQGSILGDGYTF. CDR3 nucleotides: TGCGCCAGCAGCCCACAGGGGAGTATACTCGGCGATGGCTACACCTTC.

J is TRBJ1-5 and V is TRBV10-1; the D is unclear. This CDR3 comprises 13 residues. Trimming took off 0 bases at V and 5 bases at J, with 5 bases between the two ends. Germline CDR1 and CDR2: WNHNN and SYGVQD (reference sequence). The CDR3 here is CASSESRYQPQHF. The DNA for the CDR3 is TGCGCCAGCAGTGAGTCTCGATATCAGCCCCAGCATTTT.

J is TRBJ1-6 and V is TRBV19; no firm D call. Trimming took off 4 bases at V and 8 bases at J, with 21 bases between the two ends. Germline-derived CDR1 and CDR2 are LNHDA and SQIVND (reference sequence). The CDR3 has 17 residues. The chain's CDR3 is CASSKGNSGVTDSPLHF. The CDR3 DNA reads TGTGCCAGTAGTAAGGGCAATAGTGGGGTGACGGATTCACCCCTCCACTTT.

The table lists this clonotype with a few counts. The rearrangement links TRBV15 to TRBJ1-2; TRBD1 is a possible D gene (5 bases). Germline-derived CDR1 and CDR2 are LNHNV and YYDKDF (reference sequence). V lost 0 bases and J lost 5, with 7 bases in between. The length of the CDR3 is 13 residues. CDR3: CATSRETEYGYTF. The CDR3 DNA sequence: TGTGCCACCAGCAGAGAGACAGAGTATGGCTACACCTTC.

The chain has TRBV11-2 and TRBJ1-2; no clear D gene. This CDR3 spans 16 amino acids. Germline CDR1 and CDR2: SGHAT and FQNNGV. The V end was cut by 0 bases, the J end by 4 bases, with 15 bases between. CDR3 nucleotides: TGTGCCAGCAGCTTAGATCGCGGCCGGAACCTCTATGGCTACACCTTC. Protein product: CASSLDRGRNLYGYTF.

The CDR3 loop reads CASSFEQSETQYF. The CDR3 DNA follows: TGTGCCAGCAGCTTCGAGCAATCAGAGACCCAGTACTTC. This chain links TRBV5-6 with TRBJ2-5; D unclear. Germline-derived CDR1 and CDR2 are SGHDT and YYEEEE. Trimming shortened V by 2 bases and J by 4 bases, and 9 bases separated the two germline ends. The CDR3 runs 13 residues.

The chain couples TRBV6-5 to TRBJ2-5; D uncertain. Germline V CDR1 and CDR2: MNHEY, SVGAGI. CDR3 length equals 14 residues. Trimming stripped 5 bases from V and 2 bases from J, with 12 bases between. CDR3 DNA sequence: TGTGCCAGCAGTCTATCGCACGGGCAAGAGACCCAGTACTTC. Protein sequence: CASSLSHGQETQYF.

The V and J genes are TRBV10-3 and TRBJ2-2; D is perhaps TRBD2 (6 bases). The length of the CDR3 is 17 residues. Trimming removed 0 bases at V and 2 bases at J, with 13 bases between. Germline lookup yields CDR1 ENHRY and CDR2 SYGVKD. CDR3 bases: TGTGCCATCAGTGAGTCATCAAAGCGGGCCAACACCGGGGAGCTGTTTTTT. It codes for CAISESSKRANTGELFF.

This clonotype was counted between two and nine times. The chain is built from TRBV6-6 and TRBJ1-6, with unresolved D. Germline V gives CDR1 MNHNY, CDR2 SVGAGI (reference sequence). The CDR3 covers 13 residues. V was shortened by 4 bases and J by 7 bases, with 8 bases between the two germline ends. The CDR3 sequence is CASSSESNSPLHF. The CDR3 coding sequence is TGTGCCAGCAGTTCTGAATCAAATTCACCCCTCCACTTT.

The V and J genes are TRBV12-3 or TRBV12-4 and TRBJ1-5; tentative D call: TRBD1 (5 bases). V gave up 2 bases and J gave up 11 bases, with 22 bases separating them. This CDR3 contains 16 residues. CDR3 in DNA: TGTGCCAGCAGTTTATTGGGACTGCGATCAGAAATGACCCAGCATTTT. Its translation is CASSLLGLRSEMTQHF.

The gene calls are TRBV9 and TRBJ1-3; unclear D gene. CDR3 size: 13 residues. V shed 3 bases and J shed 8 bases, with 12 bases lying between them. Looked up from germline, CDR1 is SGDLS and CDR2 is YYNGEE. CDR3 DNA sequence: TGTGCCAGCAGCGCCGCACCGGGTGACACCATATATTTT. Its translation is CASSAAPGDTIYF. The whole variable domain, remainder taken from reference TRBV9 and TRBJ1-3, is DSGVTQTPKHLITATGQRVTLRCSPRSGDLSVYWYQQSLDQGLQFLIQYYNGEERAKGNILERFSAQQFPDLHSELNLSSLELGDSALYFCASSAAPGDTIYFGEGSWLTVV.

The rearrangement links TRBV10-2 to TRBJ1-1; TRBD1 matches at 7 bases. The V and J ends lost 4 bases and 5 bases, in that order; junction bases with no gene match: 4. This CDR3 comprises 13 residues. Germline-derived CDR1 and CDR2 are WSHSY and SAAADI. CDR3 amino acids: CASSVQGETEAFF. DNA of the CDR3: TGCGCCAGCAGTGTCCAGGGGGAGACTGAAGCTTTCTTT.

J is TRBJ2-3 and V is TRBV5-1; D unresolved. Trimming shortened V by 1 base and J by 2 bases, and 11 bases separated the two germline ends. The CDR3 length is 15 residues. The germline V gene encodes CDR1 SGHRS and CDR2 YFSETQ. The CDR3 region has the DNA TGCGCCAGCAGCTTGTCCAGCGTTAACACAGATACGCAGTATTTT. Residues: CASSLSSVNTDTQYF.

The CDR3 DNA is TGTGCCAGCAGCCTGACAGGGGGCTGGGACACCGGGGAGCTGTTTTTT. This sequence encodes CASSLTGGWDTGELFF. V is TRBV7-8 and J is TRBJ2-2; 10 bases are shared with TRBD1. Trimming took 5 bases from V and 3 from J; bases not matched to a gene: 6. Germline V lookup: CDR1 SGHVS, CDR2 FQNEAQ. The CDR3 runs 16 residues.

V gene TRBV5-1 combines with J gene TRBJ1-4, with no clear D. The CDR3 extends over 15 amino acids. Germline CDR1 and CDR2: SGHRS and YFSETQ. The V and J ends lost 4 bases and 4 bases respectively, with 14 bases between them. In DNA form, the CDR3 reads TGCGCCAGCAGCGAGACCGGGATGGGTAATGAAAAACTGTTTTTT. Translation gives CASSETGMGNEKLFF.

This clonotype was observed a handful of times. The rearrangement links TRBV15 to TRBJ2-1, with D perhaps TRBD1 (6 bases). Germline assignment: CDR1 LNHNV and CDR2 YYDKDF (reference sequence). The length of the CDR3 is 15 residues. The V end lost 4 bases, the J end lost 8 bases, and 18 bases lay between the germline ends. This chain's CDR3 is CATSTNFRGSHEQFF. Here the CDR3 DNA reads TGTGCCACCAGCACGAATTTCAGGGGAAGCCATGAGCAGTTCTTC.

This clonotype was picked up many times. This sequence joins TRBV7-8 and TRBJ2-1; D gene unclear. This CDR3 has 12 residues. Trimming cost V 1 base and J 15 bases, with 13 bases left between them. The V gene's germline CDR1 is SGHVS and CDR2 FQNEAQ. The CDR3 loop reads CASSLEGGSGFF. DNA for the CDR3: TGTGCCAGCAGCTTAGAGGGCGGCTCAGGGTTCTTC.

This clonotype was picked up a small number of times. The J gene is TRBJ1-1, the V gene TRBV6-5; D may be TRBD1 (5 bases). CDR1 is MNHEY, CDR2 SVGAGI, per germline. The CDR3 has 14 residues. With 2 bases removed from V and 1 base from J, the gap between germline ends came to 8 bases. The CDR3 bases are TGTGCCAGCAGTTACGGGGCGGGGAACACTGAAGCTTTCTTT. It specifies CASSYGAGNTEAFF.

Only a few counts were recorded for this clonotype. V usage is TRBV6-1 and J usage is TRBJ2-7; TRBD1 might be the D (7 bases). The V end lost 6 bases, the J end lost 5 bases, and 14 bases lay between the germline ends. Germline V gene lookup returns CDR1 MNHNS and CDR2 SASEGT. The CDR3 is 13 residues long. The DNA for the CDR3 is TGTGCCAGCAGGCGGCAGGGGGGCCACGAGCAGTACGTC. Translating it yields CASRRQGGHEQYV.

The CDR3: CASSPLSPNTGELFF. The CDR3, as DNA: TGTGCCAGCTCACCACTTTCACCGAACACCGGGGAGCTGTTTTTT. The rearrangement links TRBV18 to TRBJ2-2, with D unresolved. Germline V gene sequence: CDR1 KGHSH, CDR2 LQKENI. V lost 1 base, J lost 0 bases, and 6 bases lay in between. The CDR3 is made up of 15 amino acids.

This clonotype was counted a few times. The J gene is TRBJ2-7, the V gene TRBV28; D is perhaps TRBD1 (5 bases). V gave up 2 bases and J gave up 5 bases, with 13 bases separating them. Germline CDR1 and CDR2: MDHEN and SYDVKM. CDR3 length equals 14 residues. The DNA for the CDR3 is TGTGCCAGCAGTTTAACAGGATTCGGGCACGAGCAGTACGTC. Protein: CASSLTGFGHEQYV.

Ten or more counts support this clonotype. The V and J genes are TRBV20-1 and TRBJ2-7, with D uncertain. The ends were cut back, 3 bases at V and 0 bases at J, with 15 bases in the middle. The CDR3 totals 15 residues. From germline, CDR1 is DFQATT and CDR2 SNEGSKA (reference sequence). The CDR3 DNA is TGCAGTGCTAGTAAGCCGGCTCCAAGCTCCTACGAGCAGTACTTC. As protein: CSASKPAPSSYEQYF.